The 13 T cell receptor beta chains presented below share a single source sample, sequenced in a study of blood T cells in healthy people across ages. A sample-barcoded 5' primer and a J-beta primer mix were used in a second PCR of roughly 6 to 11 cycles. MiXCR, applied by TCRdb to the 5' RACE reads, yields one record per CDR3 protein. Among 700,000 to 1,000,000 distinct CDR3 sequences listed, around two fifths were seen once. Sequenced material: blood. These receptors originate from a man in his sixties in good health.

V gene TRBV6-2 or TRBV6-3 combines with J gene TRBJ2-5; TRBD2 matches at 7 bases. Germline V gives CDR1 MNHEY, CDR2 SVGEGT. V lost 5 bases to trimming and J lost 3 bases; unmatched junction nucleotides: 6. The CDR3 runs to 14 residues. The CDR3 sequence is CASSRTRGEETQYF. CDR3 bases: TGTGCCAGCAGTCGGACTAGAGGGGAAGAGACCCAGTACTTC.

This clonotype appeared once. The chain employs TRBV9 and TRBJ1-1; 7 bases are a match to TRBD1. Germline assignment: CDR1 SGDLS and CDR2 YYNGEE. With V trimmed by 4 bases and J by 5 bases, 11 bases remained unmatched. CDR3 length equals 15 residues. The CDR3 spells CASSTKQGRGTEAFF. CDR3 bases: TGTGCCAGCAGCACCAAACAGGGGAGGGGGACTGAAGCTTTCTTT.

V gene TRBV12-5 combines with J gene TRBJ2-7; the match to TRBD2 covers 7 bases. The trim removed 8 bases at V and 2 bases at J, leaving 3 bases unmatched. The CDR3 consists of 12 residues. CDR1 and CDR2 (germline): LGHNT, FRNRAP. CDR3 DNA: TGTGCTAGTAGCGGGGCCACCTACGAGCAGTACTTC. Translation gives CASSGATYEQYF.

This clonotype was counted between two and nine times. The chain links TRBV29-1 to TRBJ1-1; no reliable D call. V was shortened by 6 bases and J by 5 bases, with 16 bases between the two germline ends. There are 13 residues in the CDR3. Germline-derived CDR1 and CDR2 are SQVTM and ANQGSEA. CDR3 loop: CSVSDPPGTEAFF. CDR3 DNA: TGCAGCGTCTCTGACCCCCCTGGGACTGAAGCTTTCTTT.

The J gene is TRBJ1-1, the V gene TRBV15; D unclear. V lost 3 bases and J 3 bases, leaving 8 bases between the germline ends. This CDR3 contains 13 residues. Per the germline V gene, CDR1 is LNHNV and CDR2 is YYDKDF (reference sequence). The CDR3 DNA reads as TGTGCCACCAGCAGTGGGCAATACACTGAAGCTTTCTTT. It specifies CATSSGQYTEAFF.

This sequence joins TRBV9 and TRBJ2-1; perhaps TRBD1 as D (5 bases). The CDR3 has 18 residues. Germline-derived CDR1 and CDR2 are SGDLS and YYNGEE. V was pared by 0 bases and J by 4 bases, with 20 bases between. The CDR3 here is CASSVEGIVSRVYNEQFF. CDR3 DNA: TGTGCCAGCAGCGTAGAGGGGATAGTTTCCAGGGTTTACAATGAGCAGTTCTTC.

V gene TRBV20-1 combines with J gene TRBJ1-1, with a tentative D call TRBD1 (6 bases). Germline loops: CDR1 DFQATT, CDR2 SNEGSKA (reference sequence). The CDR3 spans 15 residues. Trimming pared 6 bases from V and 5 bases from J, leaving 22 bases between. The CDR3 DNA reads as TGCAGTGCCCCCCGGGACACACCACGATGGACTGAAGCTTTCTTT. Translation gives CSAPRDTPRWTEAFF.

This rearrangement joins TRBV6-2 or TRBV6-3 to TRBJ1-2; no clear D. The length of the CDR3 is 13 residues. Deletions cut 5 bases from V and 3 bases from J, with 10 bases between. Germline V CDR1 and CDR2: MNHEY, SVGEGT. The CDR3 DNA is TGTGCCAGCAGTGGAGCAGTAGACTATGGCTACACCTTC. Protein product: CASSGAVDYGYTF.

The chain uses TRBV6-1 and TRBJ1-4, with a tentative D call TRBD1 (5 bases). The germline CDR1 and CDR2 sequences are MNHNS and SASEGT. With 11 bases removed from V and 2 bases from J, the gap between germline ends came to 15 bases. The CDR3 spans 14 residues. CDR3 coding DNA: TGTGCCGGCCGCGTAGGGACGACTAATGAAAAACTGTTTTTT. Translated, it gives CAGRVGTTNEKLFF.

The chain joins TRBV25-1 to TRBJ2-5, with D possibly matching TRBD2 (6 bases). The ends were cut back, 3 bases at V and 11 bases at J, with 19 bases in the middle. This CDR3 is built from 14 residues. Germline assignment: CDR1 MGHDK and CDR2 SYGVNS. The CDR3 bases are TGTGCCAGCAGTGAGGGTACGGCGGGTCGGGAGCAGTACTTC. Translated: CASSEGTAGREQYF.

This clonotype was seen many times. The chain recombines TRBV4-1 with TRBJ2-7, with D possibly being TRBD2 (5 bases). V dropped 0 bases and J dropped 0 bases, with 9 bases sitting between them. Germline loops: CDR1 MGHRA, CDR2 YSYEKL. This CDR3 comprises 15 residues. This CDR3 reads CASSQDPGSSYEQYF. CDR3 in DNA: TGCGCCAGCAGCCAAGATCCGGGGAGCTCCTACGAGCAGTACTTC.

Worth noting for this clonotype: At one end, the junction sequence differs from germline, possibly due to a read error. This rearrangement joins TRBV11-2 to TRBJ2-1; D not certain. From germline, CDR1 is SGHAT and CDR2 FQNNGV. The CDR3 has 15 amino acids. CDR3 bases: TGTGCCAACAGCTTAGATTGGGCAGCCTACAATGAGCAGTTCTTC. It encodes CANSLDWAAYNEQFF.

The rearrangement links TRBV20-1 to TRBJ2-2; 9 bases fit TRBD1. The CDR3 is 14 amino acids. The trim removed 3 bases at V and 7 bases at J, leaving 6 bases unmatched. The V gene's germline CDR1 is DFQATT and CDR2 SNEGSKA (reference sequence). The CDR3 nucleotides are TGCAGTGCTAGTCCCGGGACAGGGAACGGGGAGCTGTTTTTT. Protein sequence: CSASPGTGNGELFF.